What follows is one T cell receptor (beta chain) and its context. Cohorts were based on clinical histories the participants reported. Exposed participants encountered a COVID-19 case during the 2 weeks preceding study entry. Original handling: Amplification from reference gene primers served as the basis for estimated nucleated cell counts. The assay was immunoSEQ multiplex PCR, and TCRdb's table has in-frame clones only and misses some. V, J and clone size are those of that table, while D and trimming were read from the DNA. The data show about 200,000 clones, 84% seen once. The data stem from a study of blood T cell repertoires in COVID-19. About the study: The analysed material was cDNA or gDNA that came from T cells, B-cell-depleted T cells, or PBMCs.

The CDR3 has 16 amino acids. Deletions cut 6 bases from V and 0 bases from J, with 15 bases between. The germline V gene encodes CDR1 SGHTA and CDR2 FQGNSA. The chain links TRBV7-2 to TRBJ1-5; the D gene is possibly TRBD1 (6 bases). Material: PBMCs or T cells enriched from blood (not recorded which). The origin of this receptor is a woman younger than 45 who had been exposed to COVID-19. The CDR3 loop reads CASRLTGLLSNQPQHF. CDR3 DNA sequence: TGTGCCAGCAGACTGACAGGCCTGCTTAGCAATCAGCCCCAGCATTTT.